This is a list of T cell receptor beta chains from one sample in a study of cytomegalovirus exposure and HLA in healthy donors. Assay used: immunoSEQ multiplex PCR; TCRdb lists only in-frame clones, some missing. The sample lists 150,000 to 180,000 clones; around 81% were seen once. Sample: PBMCs. The receptors stem from a woman aged 40 to 50 in good health and CMV-seropositive. Both conserved end residues are part of each CDR3.

V gene	J gene	CDR3 protein
TRBV29-1	TRBJ1-2	CSVERTGRYGYTF
TRBV30	-	CACSSGSSYEQYF
TRBV27	TRBJ1-5	CASSNRDGNQPQHF
TRBV25-1	TRBJ2-1	CASSEYGTSGNNEQFF
TRBV5-5	TRBJ1-5	CASRVHPANQPQHF
TRBV6-1	TRBJ2-5	CASSSHNSGWETQYF
TRBV6-1	TRBJ2-3	CASSLRGGSTDTQYF
TRBV11-2	TRBJ2-3	CASSFVRARRDTQYF
TRBV11-2	TRBJ2-7	CASRTHSGRPWEQYF
TRBV19	TRBJ1-2	CASSNWTAYYGYTF
TRBV18	TRBJ2-4	CASSSRIQGQTLAKNIQYF
TRBV27	TRBJ2-7	CASSLSAGDYEQYF
TRBV5-1	TRBJ2-5	CASSLSPQETQYF
TRBV29-1	TRBJ2-1	CSVGRLGGRGDNEQFF
TRBV18	TRBJ2-1	CASSPLLAGGPDEQFF
TRBV7-3	TRBJ2-1	CASSYSRNYNEQFF
TRBV5-1	TRBJ2-3	CASSNSGTGGRTDTQYF
TRBV6-5	TRBJ1-1	CASRRDSQKNTEAFF
TRBV5-1	TRBJ2-1	CASSLTGGIHEQFF
TRBV28	TRBJ2-7	CASSSSFYEQYF
TRBV9	TRBJ1-2	CASSPQGTGNYGYTF
TRBV5-1	TRBJ2-3	CASILQGTDTQYF
TRBV7-9	TRBJ1-4	CASSLGWDRDEKLFF
TRBV10-3	TRBJ1-5	CAISESDRGGDNQPQHF
TRBV7-9	TRBJ2-1	CASSNTDNNEQFF
TRBV18	TRBJ2-3	CASSPMTSGFSTDTQYF
TRBV27	TRBJ2-7	CASRPGQGLSYEQYF
TRBV7-9	TRBJ1-2	CASSTQSVTNYGYTF
TRBV2	TRBJ1-1	CASSRGQMNTEAFF
TRBV9	TRBJ2-1	CASSPGLADNEQFF
TRBV5-4	TRBJ2-1	CASSLGGGPNEQFF
TRBV11-2	TRBJ2-2	CASSYRGLSTGELFF
TRBV5-1	TRBJ2-4	CASSLAGDSLAKNIQYF
TRBV19	TRBJ2-7	CASSIGEGPRAF
TRBV14	TRBJ2-5	CASSQMGLAGGPRETQYF
TRBV19	TRBJ1-5	CASLVRFSNQPQHF
TRBV5-1	TRBJ2-3	CASSLESGRADTQYF
TRBV5-1	TRBJ2-3	CASSPLAGGPTDTQYF
TRBV5-4	TRBJ2-2	CASSLPKPGLATNTGELFF
TRBV29-1	TRBJ2-2	CSVRQGIGELFF
TRBV6-1	TRBJ2-7	CASSEAGRMFSYEQYF
TRBV5-5	TRBJ2-1	CASSGRGQGANNEQFF
TRBV29-1	TRBJ1-1	CSVEHTLNTEAFF
TRBV30	TRBJ1-4	CAWSVGGRTNEKLFF
TRBV5-4	TRBJ2-1	CASRLAFDLTDEQFF
TRBV7-3	TRBJ2-1	CASSFTYNEQFF
TRBV29-1	TRBJ1-2	CSAQPGLSPNYGYTF
TRBV9	TRBJ1-2	CASSLRTGGHGYTF